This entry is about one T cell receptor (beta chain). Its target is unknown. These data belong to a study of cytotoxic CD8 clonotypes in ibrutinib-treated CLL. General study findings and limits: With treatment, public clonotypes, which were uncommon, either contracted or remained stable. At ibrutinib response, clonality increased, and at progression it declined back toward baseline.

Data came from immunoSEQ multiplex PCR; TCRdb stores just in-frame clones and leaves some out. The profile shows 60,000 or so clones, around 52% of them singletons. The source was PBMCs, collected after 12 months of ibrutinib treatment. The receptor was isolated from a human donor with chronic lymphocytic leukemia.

CDR3 protein: CASSPDSVLNGGELFF. The CDR3 DNA is TGTGCCAGCAGCCCGGATAGCGTCCTGAACGGTGGGGAGCTGTTTTTT. The chain joins TRBV5-4 to TRBJ2-2, with D possibly being TRBD2 (5 bases). V was clipped by 4 bases and J by 8 bases, with 21 bases between them. The CDR3 length is 16 residues. The germline gives CDR1 SGHNT, CDR2 YYREEE (reference sequence).